This T cell receptor (beta chain) was sequenced during a study of shared clonotypes between healthy human individuals. About the study: A donor's plate count was three for CD4 naive and three for CD4 memory; CD8 naive had two and CD8 memory one.

Remarks on this clone: Its antigen is as yet unknown.

Every subset's genomic DNA went evenly onto several immunoSEQ plates. In the authors' methods: Filtering differed, since immunoSEQ gave only junction sequences and no quality scores. The table came from immunoSEQ multiplex PCR; TCRdb's copy has only in-frame clones and leaves some out. Clonal size and the V and J genes are those of that table, whereas D and trimming came from the DNA. Of over a million clones listed, roughly 97% are singletons. CDR1 ENHRY and CDR2 SYGVKD come from the germline V gene. Trimming took off 7 bases at V and 2 bases at J, with 13 bases between the two ends. This CDR3 region has 14 residues. Study outcomes and limitations: Among the subsets, naive ones generally showed larger estimated richness than memory ones.

The sequenced sample was naive CD4+ T cells sorted from blood. The sample's subset: CD45RA+ positively selected. The chain employs TRBV10-3 and TRBJ2-3; tentative D call: TRBD2 (6 bases). The sequence came from a man younger than 40 in good health. DNA of the CDR3: TGTGCCATCATGAGGGGACTTTACACAGATACGCAGTATTTT. This translates into CAIMRGLYTDTQYF.